The present entry profiles one TCR beta chain with its context. One end of the junction varies from germline; a read error may be responsible. Only in-frame clones appear in the TCRdb table, and some are missing; sequencing was by immunoSEQ multiplex PCR. In the table there are around 120,000 clones, roughly 90% of which are singletons. This specimen belongs to a study of blood T cell repertoires in COVID-19. Germline loops: CDR1 LGHNA, CDR2 YNFKEQ. The CDR3 covers 14 residues. The sequence came from a man between 65 and 85 years old who had recovered from COVID-19. Sequenced sample: peripheral blood. This chain joins TRBV4-2 and TRBJ1-4; no reliable D call. The CDR3 loop is CASSGDTTSEKLFF. The CDR3 DNA reads TGTGCCAGCAGCGGGGATACAACTAGTGAAAAACTGTTTTTT.